This note documents a single TCR beta chain sequence. Its specificity is not known. This entry comes from a study of T cells in localized non-small cell lung cancer. Findings and limits, study-wide: There were a median roughly 62 of the top 100 tumor clones appearing in adjacent lung.

TCRdb keeps only in-frame clones here, not all; method: immunoSEQ multiplex PCR. The table shows roughly 50,000 clones, with approximately 90% occurring only once. The sample in question was peripheral blood, obtained before any cancer treatment. The TCR originated in a man aged 35-75 years with stage I lung adenocarcinoma.

The DNA of the CDR3 is TGTGCCAGCAGTGAGAGGCAGGGCCCCCATGGCTACACCTTC. Translation gives CASSERQGPHGYTF. The V call is TRBV6-1, the J call TRBJ1-2, with a possible D match to TRBD1 (5 bases). The length of the CDR3 is 14 residues. Germline V gene lookup returns CDR1 MNHNS and CDR2 SASEGT. Trimming cost V 3 bases and J 6 bases, with 14 bases left between them.